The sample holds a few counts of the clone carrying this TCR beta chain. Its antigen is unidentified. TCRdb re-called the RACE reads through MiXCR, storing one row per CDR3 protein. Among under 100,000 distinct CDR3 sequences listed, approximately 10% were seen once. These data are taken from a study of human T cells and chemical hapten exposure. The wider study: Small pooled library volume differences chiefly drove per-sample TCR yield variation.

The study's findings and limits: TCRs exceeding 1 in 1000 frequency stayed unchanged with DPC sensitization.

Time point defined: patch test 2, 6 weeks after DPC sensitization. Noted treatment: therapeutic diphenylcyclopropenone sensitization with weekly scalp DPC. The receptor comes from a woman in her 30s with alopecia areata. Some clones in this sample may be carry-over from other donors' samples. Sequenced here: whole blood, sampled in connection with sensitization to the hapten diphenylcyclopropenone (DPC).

CDR3 sequence: CASSSTNNRGSSGANVLTF. In DNA, the CDR3 is TGTGCCAGCAGCTCCACAAACAACAGGGGTTCTAGTGGGGCCAACGTCCTGACTTTC. The V and J genes are TRBV11-2 and TRBJ2-6; 7 bases match TRBD1. CDR1 SGHAT and CDR2 FQNNGV come from the germline V gene. This CDR3 comprises 19 residues. Trimming cost V 4 bases and J 3 bases; bases outside gene matches: 15. Drawing the rest from reference TRBV11-2 and TRBJ2-6, the complete variable domain is EAGVAQSPRYKIIEKRQSVAFWCNPISGHATLYWYQQILGQGPKLLIQFQNNGVVDDSQLPKDRFSAERLKGVDSTLKIQPAKLEDSAVYLCASSSTNNRGSSGANVLTFGAGSRLTVL.